A single sample gave rise to the 18 T cell receptor beta chains below, sequenced in a study of blood T cell repertoires in COVID-19. This table comes from immunoSEQ multiplex PCR, and its TCRdb copy is limited to in-frame clones, with some not included. The sample has fewer than 450,000 clones, 88% seen once. The sequencing input was PBMCs or T cells enriched from blood (not recorded which). Receptors were obtained from a woman aged 18-29 years who had recovered from COVID-19.

The V and J genes are TRBV19 and TRBJ1-1, with D possibly matching TRBD1 (5 bases). Germline assignment: CDR1 LNHDA and CDR2 SQIVND (reference sequence). V was cut by 5 bases and J by 1 base, with 14 bases left in between. This CDR3 spans 15 amino acids. In DNA, the CDR3 is TGTGCCAGTAGTTCGGGGGGGGAAAGGAACACTGAAGCTTTCTTT. Its translation is CASSSGGERNTEAFF.

The rearrangement uses TRBV12-5 and TRBJ2-5; D remains ambiguous. Trimming stripped 7 bases from V and 2 bases from J, with 11 bases between. This CDR3 is 13 amino acids long. Germline V gives CDR1 LGHNT, CDR2 FRNRAP. The CDR3, as DNA: TGTGCTAGTGTTCCGGAGATTCAAGAGACCCAGTACTTC. Protein product: CASVPEIQETQYF.

The rearrangement uses TRBV7-9 and TRBJ2-4; 16 bases fit TRBD2. CDR3 size: 18 residues. Germline V gene data show CDR1 as SEHNR and CDR2 as FQNEAQ (reference sequence). The trim removed 4 bases at V and 0 bases at J, leaving 3 bases unmatched. The CDR3 loop reads CASSSGLAGGTAKNIQYF. The CDR3 coding sequence is TGTGCCAGCAGCTCGGGACTAGCGGGGGGGACAGCCAAAAACATTCAGTACTTC.

The chain links TRBV21-1 to TRBJ2-1; the tabulated D call, TRBD2, remains unverified against the DNA. TRBV21-1 is designated a pseudogene. The CDR3 length is 13 residues. CDR3 amino acids: CASSPSSYNEQFF. The CDR3 DNA follows: TGTGCCAGCAGTCCCTCGTCCTACAATGAGCAGTTCTTC.

The genes are TRBV6-5 and TRBJ1-5; the D gene is possibly TRBD1 (6 bases). The germline V gene encodes CDR1 MNHEY and CDR2 SVGAGI. There are 16 residues in the CDR3. The ends were cut back, 2 bases at V and 7 bases at J, with 18 bases in the middle. The CDR3 loop is CASSYTWGGSGQPQHF. The DNA of the CDR3 is TGTGCCAGCAGTTACACTTGGGGGGGCTCGGGACAGCCCCAGCATTTT.

This chain connects TRBV19 to TRBJ1-2; D unresolved. The CDR3 is made up of 13 amino acids. Trimming left V 3 bases short and J 3 bases short, with 8 bases between. Germline V gives CDR1 LNHDA, CDR2 SQIVND (reference sequence). CDR3 DNA: TGTGCCAGTAGTATCCACAGTCACTATGGCTACACCTTC. It translates to CASSIHSHYGYTF.

This chain links TRBV9 with TRBJ2-1, with TRBD2 matching 12 bases. From germline, CDR1 is SGDLS and CDR2 YYNGEE. The CDR3 extends over 17 amino acids. The trim removed 4 bases at V and 1 base at J, leaving 6 bases unmatched. The CDR3 loop reads CASSPGTSGYSYNEQFF. The CDR3 DNA reads TGTGCCAGCAGCCCTGGGACTAGCGGGTATTCCTACAATGAGCAGTTCTTC. Together with reference TRBV9 and TRBJ2-1, the CDR3 gives the full variable domain: DSGVTQTPKHLITATGQRVTLRCSPRSGDLSVYWYQQSLDQGLQFLIQYYNGEERAKGNILERFSAQQFPDLHSELNLSSLELGDSALYFCASSPGTSGYSYNEQFFGPGTRLTVL.

The J gene is TRBJ1-2, the V gene TRBV28; D unresolved. CDR3 length: 14 amino acids. The germline V gene encodes CDR1 MDHEN and CDR2 SYDVKM. Trimming took off 4 bases at V and 2 bases at J, with 11 bases between the two ends. CDR3 region: CASSSTTPNYGYTF. DNA for the CDR3: TGTGCCAGCAGTTCGACGACACCAAACTATGGCTACACCTTC.

The rearrangement uses TRBV11-2 and TRBJ2-3; the match to TRBD2 covers 7 bases. Germline V gene lookup returns CDR1 SGHAT and CDR2 FQNNGV. The CDR3 extends over 15 amino acids. The trim removed 1 base at V and 3 bases at J, leaving 4 bases unmatched. The CDR3 is CASSLAGGSTDTQYF. DNA of the CDR3: TGTGCCAGCAGCTTAGCGGGGGGTTCTACAGATACGCAGTATTTT.

The chain recombines TRBV18 with TRBJ1-2, with TRBD1 identical over 12 bases. CDR1 is KGHSH, CDR2 LQKENI, per germline. CDR3 length equals 16 residues. The V segment lost 3 bases and the J segment 5 bases; nucleotides outside the gene matches: 7. CDR3 in DNA: TGTGCCAGCTCACCTGGGACAGGGGGCCAGAGGTATGGCTACACCTTC. The encoded protein is CASSPGTGGQRYGYTF.

The V call is TRBV7-6, the J call TRBJ1-3; maybe TRBD1 (6 bases). Deletions cut 6 bases from V and 0 bases from J, with 24 bases between. The CDR3 is 19 residues long. The V gene's germline CDR1 is SGHVS and CDR2 FNYEAQ. In DNA form, the CDR3 reads TGTGCCAGCAGTCCCTCGGACAGATCCTTTTCAAACTCTGGAAACACCATATATTTT. Translation: CASSPSDRSFSNSGNTIYF.

The rearrangement uses TRBV7-6 and TRBJ1-2; D is uncertain. V lost 2 bases and J 4 bases, leaving 11 bases between the germline ends. Germline CDR1 is SGHVS and CDR2 is FNYEAQ. The CDR3 covers 14 residues. CDR3 nucleotide sequence: TGTGCCAGCAGCTTAAGGAGAGCTGGCTATGGCTACACCTTC. As protein: CASSLRRAGYGYTF.

V usage is TRBV7-9 and J usage is TRBJ1-2; 7 nucleotides agree with TRBD1. Germline trimming cut 1 base from V and 0 bases from J; bases unmatched to any gene: 8. In germline, CDR1 is SEHNR, CDR2 FQNEAQ (reference sequence). The CDR3 sequence is 17 residues long. The CDR3 here is CASSLERGRISNYGYTF. The CDR3 DNA sequence: TGTGCCAGCAGCTTAGAGAGGGGGCGGATATCTAACTATGGCTACACCTTC.

The chain combines TRBV18 with TRBJ2-2; 9 bases fit TRBD2. The CDR3 sequence is 22 residues long. The germline V gene encodes CDR1 KGHSH and CDR2 LQKENI. Losses at the gene ends were 2 bases for V and 0 bases for J; bases not matched to a gene: 19. The CDR3 protein is CASSPRPRAGGLKPTNTGELFF. CDR3 sequence (DNA): TGTGCCAGCTCACCAAGGCCTCGAGCGGGGGGTCTCAAGCCAACGAACACCGGGGAGCTGTTTTTT.

The rearrangement links TRBV27 to TRBJ1-5; 7 bases are shared with TRBD1. Germline V gives CDR1 MNHEY, CDR2 SMNVEV (reference sequence). The CDR3 length is 16 residues. V lost 3 bases and J lost 3; bases outside the gene matches: 8. CDR3 region: CASSFTGTALNQPQHF. CDR3 DNA: TGTGCCAGCAGTTTTACCGGGACAGCTCTCAATCAGCCCCAGCATTTT.

The chain is built from TRBV7-3 and TRBJ1-1; no clear D. CDR3 length: 12 residues. From germline, CDR1 is SGHTA and CDR2 FQGTGA. Trimming took off 3 bases at V and 10 bases at J, with 12 bases between the two ends. The CDR3 DNA sequence: TGTGCCAGCAGCTTGCTGAAATCGGGAGCTTTCTTT. Translated: CASSLLKSGAFF.

As for this clone: The sample holds other DNA sequences that translate to the same CDR3. The chain uses TRBV27 and TRBJ2-7, with 10 bases matching TRBD1. The CDR3 loop spans 16 amino acids. Germline trimming cut 0 bases from V and 2 bases from J; bases unmatched to any gene: 4. From germline, CDR1 is MNHEY and CDR2 SMNVEV (reference sequence). CDR3 nucleotides: TGTGCCAGCAGTTTATCGGGACAGGGGTTCCCCTACGAGCAGTACTTC. This encodes CASSLSGQGFPYEQYF.

V usage is TRBV19 and J usage is TRBJ2-7; 8 bases line up with TRBD1. This CDR3 spans 15 amino acids. Germline loops: CDR1 LNHDA, CDR2 SQIVND (reference sequence). The junction had 13 bases not matched to a gene; V was cut back by 5 bases and J by 7 bases. CDR3 region: CASSFLAGTGGEQYF. In DNA, the CDR3 is TGTGCCAGTAGTTTTCTCGCCGGGACAGGTGGAGAGCAGTACTTC.